The 6 T cell receptor beta chains reported below all come from one sample, sequenced in a study of cytomegalovirus exposure and HLA in healthy donors. Measured with immunoSEQ multiplex PCR; TCRdb has only the in-frame clones, and not every one. The repertoire holds 220,000 or so clones, with over 80% as singletons. The sequencing input was PBMCs. These receptors were taken from a young woman in good health and CMV-seronegative.

The chain is built from TRBV10-3 and TRBJ1-5; 8 bases match TRBD1. Trimming took 4 bases from V and 4 from J; bases not matched to a gene: 9. The CDR3 has 16 amino acids. CDR1 is ENHRY, CDR2 SYGVKD, per germline. The CDR3 DNA reads TGTGCCATCAGTGGACAGCCAGGGGGCGCGAATCAGCCCCAGCATTTT. Encoded protein: CAISGQPGGANQPQHF.

The gene calls are TRBV7-9 and TRBJ2-7; TRBD1 matches 7 bases. This CDR3 is 14 amino acids long. Trimming took 6 bases from V and 3 from J; bases not matched to a gene: 8. Germline values: CDR1 SEHNR, CDR2 FQNEAQ (reference sequence). The CDR3 protein is CASRPPGQLYEQYF. As DNA, the CDR3 is TGTGCCAGCAGGCCACCGGGACAGCTCTACGAGCAGTACTTC.

The chain is built from TRBV4-2 and TRBJ2-3; the D is unclear. The CDR3 sequence is 16 residues long. Germline lookup yields CDR1 LGHNA and CDR2 YNFKEQ. Trimming pared 0 bases from V and 0 bases from J, leaving 10 bases between. The CDR3 region has the DNA TGTGCCAGCAGCCAAGAGATCCTACAGAGCACAGATACGCAGTATTTT. Protein: CASSQEILQSTDTQYF.

This clone appeared a single time. The V call is TRBV2, the J call TRBJ2-7; 11 bases align to TRBD2. CDR1 is SNHLY, CDR2 FYNNEI, per germline. The length of the CDR3 is 15 residues. V trimming: 6 bases; J trimming: 2 bases; junction bases outside the gene matches: 6. The DNA for the CDR3 is TGTGCCAGCAGGCCCGGGACTAGCGGAGCCTACGAGCAGTACTTC. This sequence encodes CASRPGTSGAYEQYF.

J is TRBJ2-1 and V is TRBV28, with 7 bases identical to TRBD1. V lost 5 bases and J lost 2; bases outside the gene matches: 6. The CDR3 length is 15 residues. Germline V gene data show CDR1 as MDHEN and CDR2 as SYDVKM. CDR3 residues: CASSTGQLPYNEQFF. In DNA, the CDR3 is TGTGCCAGCAGTACGGGACAGTTGCCCTACAATGAGCAGTTCTTC.

The V gene is TRBV6-4, the J gene TRBJ2-1; TRBD1 matches at 7 bases. The CDR3 contains 16 residues. Germline trimming cut 2 bases from V and 2 bases from J; bases unmatched to any gene: 6. Germline V gene data show CDR1 as MRHNA and CDR2 as SNTAGT. The CDR3 sequence: CASSDRGRTAYNEQFF. Here the CDR3 DNA reads TGTGCCAGCAGTGACAGGGGGCGAACTGCCTACAATGAGCAGTTCTTC.